A selection of T cell receptor beta chains follows, all from one sample in a study of shared clonotypes between healthy human individuals. Generated by immunoSEQ multiplex PCR, the TCRdb table keeps only in-frame clones and is missing some. The sample has about 2 million clones; about 95% are singletons. Sequences were obtained from naive CD8+ T cells sorted from blood. These receptors were taken from a man younger than 30 in good health. Both conserved end residues are part of each CDR3. The D gene is left open where the match is weak. Rows may omit the clone size; those that give it use once, few, many or a size class.

clone_size j_call d_call v_call cdr3_aa cdr3_nt
NA TRBJ2-1 TRBD2 TRBV7-9 CASSSAGGGDEQFF TGTGCCAGCAGCTCAGCGGGGGGCGGCGATGAGCAGTTCTTC
few TRBJ2-5 TRBD1 TRBV6-5 CASSYGTGQETQYF TGTGCCAGCAGTTACGGGACAGGCCAAGAGACCCAGTACTTC
NA TRBJ2-7 NA TRBV6-1 CASSGGHGSGTEESSYEQYF TGTGCCAGCAGTGGAGGTCATGGCAGCGGGACAGAGGAGAGCTCCTACGAGCAGTACTTC
NA TRBJ1-2 NA TRBV9 CASGGHRIGYTF TGTGCCAGCGGGGGCCACCGTATTGGCTACACCTTC
NA TRBJ1-5 NA TRBV28 CASSWGGMDQPQHF TGTGCCAGCAGTTGGGGGGGGATGGATCAGCCCCAGCATTTT
NA TRBJ2-5 NA TRBV7-3 CASSLSLWETQYF TGTGCCAGCAGCTTAAGTTTATGGGAGACCCAGTACTTC
NA TRBJ2-7 TRBD2 TRBV4-3 CASSQAQRGLYEQYF TGCGCCAGCAGCCAGGCCCAGCGGGGGTTATACGAGCAGTACTTC
NA TRBJ1-2 NA TRBV13 CASSWLPSGRSMELEDGYTF TGTGCCAGCAGCTGGTTACCTTCGGGCAGGTCAATGGAATTGGAGGATGGCTACACCTTC
NA TRBJ2-7 NA TRBV6-5 CASSSPRYEQYF TGTGCCAGCAGTTCTCCCCGTTACGAGCAGTACTTC
NA TRBJ2-7 TRBD1 TRBV5-1 CASSLGQLGYEQYF TGCGCCAGCAGCCTGGGACAGCTTGGGTACGAGCAGTACTTC
NA TRBJ1-4 NA TRBV13 CASSARGEAKLFF TGTGCCAGCAGCGCCCGGGGGGAGGCAAAACTGTTTTTT
once TRBJ1-1 NA TRBV5-1 CASSLGGGNTEAFF TGCGCCAGCAGCTTAGGAGGGGGGAACACTGAAGCTTTCTTT
NA TRBJ2-3 NA TRBV2 CASSEARGLSDTQYF TGTGCCAGCAGTGAAGCGCGCGGACTGTCAGATACGCAGTATTTT
NA TRBJ2-7 NA TRBV7-8 CASSLGLGYEQYF TGTGCCAGCAGCTTAGGCTTAGGGTACGAGCAGTACTTC
NA TRBJ2-7 TRBD2 TRBV7-9 CASSTTSGRFYEQYF TGTGCCAGCAGCACGACTAGCGGGAGATTCTACGAGCAGTACTTC
once TRBJ2-3 NA TRBV28 CASSLGSRSTDTQYF TGTGCCAGCAGTCTGGGTAGCAGGAGCACAGATACGCAGTATTTT
NA TRBJ2-1 TRBD1 TRBV7-2 CASSFRTGENEQFF TGTGCCAGCAGCTTCAGGACAGGGGAGAATGAGCAGTTCTTC
NA TRBJ2-1 TRBD2 TRBV7-6 CASSSGLAPYNEQFF TGTGCCAGCAGCTCCGGACTAGCGCCCTACAATGAGCAGTTCTTC
NA TRBJ1-4 NA TRBV4-1 CASSQAFRAEGEKLFF TGCGCCAGCAGCCAAGCCTTCAGGGCTGAGGGTGAAAAACTGTTTTTT
NA TRBJ2-7 NA TRBV6-5 CASSSGGEQYF TGTGCCAGCAGCTCAGGAGGCGAGCAGTACTTC
NA TRBJ2-5 TRBD1 TRBV27 CASRLTGGFQETQYF TGTGCCAGCAGACTGACAGGGGGCTTTCAAGAGACCCAGTACTTC
NA TRBJ1-4 TRBD1 TRBV18 CASSPPTGHEKLFF TGTGCCAGCTCACCCCCGACAGGGCACGAAAAACTGTTTTTT
NA TRBJ2-3 NA TRBV27 CASSLRILPTDTQYF TGTGCCAGCTCCCTGAGAATTTTACCCACAGATACGCAGTATTTT
NA TRBJ2-3 NA TRBV7-9 CASSLDDTQYF TGTGCCAGCAGCTTAGATGATACGCAGTATTTT
NA TRBJ2-3 TRBD2 TRBV27 CASSLMASGVTDTQYF TGTGCCAGCAGTTTAATGGCTAGCGGAGTCACAGATACGCAGTATTTT
NA TRBJ2-7 NA TRBV6-1 CASSEGGSSAYEQYF TGTGCCAGCAGTGAAGGAGGGAGTAGTGCCTACGAGCAGTACTTC
NA TRBJ1-1 TRBD1 TRBV6-6 CASNSPGTGTEAFF TGTGCCAGCAATTCGCCGGGGACAGGGACTGAAGCTTTCTTT
NA TRBJ2-7 NA TRBV7-2 CASSLRRAYGVYEQYF TGTGCCAGCAGCTTAAGACGGGCGTACGGAGTCTACGAGCAGTACTTC
NA TRBJ2-4 NA TRBV10-3 CAIHPRGGRELIKNIQYF TGTGCCATCCACCCAAGAGGGGGACGGGAGTTGATCAAAAACATTCAGTACTTC
NA TRBJ1-5 NA TRBV6-6 CASRPPFGDDNQPQHF TGTGCCAGCAGGCCGCCCTTTGGGGACGACAATCAGCCCCAGCATTTT
NA TRBJ2-1 TRBD2 TRBV5-6 CASSFEGLAGGREQFF TGTGCCAGCAGCTTCGAAGGACTAGCGGGAGGTCGTGAGCAGTTCTTC
NA TRBJ1-5 NA TRBV4-1 CASSQRGGANQPQHF TGCGCCAGCAGCCAGAGGGGAGGGGCGAATCAGCCCCAGCATTTT
NA TRBJ2-7 TRBD1 TRBV10-1 CASSGLQGGHEQYF TGCGCCAGCAGTGGACTACAGGGGGGCCACGAGCAGTACTTC
NA TRBJ1-1 TRBD1 TRBV29-1 CSELLQGGNTEAFF TGCAGCGAGCTACTACAGGGGGGGAACACTGAAGCTTTCTTT
NA TRBJ2-7 NA TRBV29-1 CSVGTSSYEQYF TGCAGCGTTGGGACATCCTCCTACGAGCAGTACTTC
NA TRBJ2-7 TRBD1 TRBV29-1 CSVELQGQGAGEQYF TGCAGCGTTGAACTTCAGGGACAGGGGGCGGGGGAGCAGTACTTC
NA TRBJ2-7 TRBD1 TRBV6-1 CASSEWDRGYEQYF TGTGCCAGCAGTGAATGGGACAGGGGCTACGAGCAGTACTTC
NA TRBJ2-2 NA TRBV21-1 CASSRVPSGGAAGELFF TGTGCCAGCAGTAGAGTTCCTAGCGGGGGGGCCGCCGGGGAGCTGTTTTTT
NA TRBJ1-5 NA TRBV9 CASSEGPMSAEGHQPQHF TGTGCCAGCAGCGAGGGACCCATGTCGGCAGAGGGGCATCAGCCCCAGCATTTT
NA TRBJ2-4 NA TRBV7-9 CASSLGGPLAKNIQYF TGTGCCAGCAGCCTGGGGGGCCCGCTAGCCAAAAACATTCAGTACTTC
NA TRBJ1-1 TRBD1 TRBV5-1 CASSLDMGQGILNTEAFF TGCGCCAGCAGCTTGGATATGGGACAGGGGATATTGAACACTGAAGCTTTCTTT
NA TRBJ2-7 TRBD1 TRBV4-3 CASSPGQGSSYEQYF TGCGCCAGCAGCCCGGGACAGGGGTCTTCCTACGAGCAGTACTTC
NA TRBJ2-2 NA TRBV30 CAWSFGVGYTGELFF TGTGCCTGGAGTTTCGGGGTGGGGTACACCGGGGAGCTGTTTTTT
once TRBJ2-2 TRBD1 TRBV15 CATSSDSIGTGGLTGELFF TGTGCCACCAGCAGTGATTCTATAGGGACAGGGGGTCTTACCGGGGAGCTGTTTTTT
NA TRBJ1-1 NA TRBV30 CAWSVGAGAEAFF TGTGCCTGGAGTGTAGGGGCAGGGGCCGAAGCTTTCTTT
NA TRBJ2-7 NA TRBV27 CASSWGPSYEQYF TGTGCCAGCAGTTGGGGGCCCTCCTACGAGCAGTACTTC